Listed here are 17 T cell receptor beta chains from one sample, sequenced in a study of T cell repertoires in cytomegalovirus infection. No antigens are known for them. One entry per CDR3 protein results from TCRdb running MiXCR on the reads. Of about 920,000 distinct CDR3 sequences in the sample, around 31% were seen once. The sample consisted of cultured CD8+ T cells from PBMCs, taken from culture after CMV antigen stimulation. These receptors were collected from a human donor in good health (CMV status not recorded). Some clones in this sample may be carry-over from other donors' samples.

The chain is built from TRBV27 and TRBJ1-2; tentative D call: TRBD1 (6 bases). Per the germline V gene, CDR1 is MNHEY and CDR2 is SMNVEV (reference sequence). With 6 bases removed from V and 6 bases from J, the gap between germline ends came to 14 bases. The CDR3 is 13 amino acids. The chain's CDR3 is CASRLNGQNGYTF. The CDR3 nucleotides read TGTGCCAGCAGGCTTAATGGACAGAATGGCTACACCTTC.

This clonotype was observed a handful of times. The chain carries TRBV7-9 and TRBJ1-2; D is uncertain. Between the trimmed V and J ends, which lost 7 bases and 8 bases, there was a span of 26 bases. The CDR3 length is 16 residues. Germline CDR1 is SEHNR and CDR2 is FQNEAQ (reference sequence). This CDR3 reads CASTLAGPALAFGYTF. The CDR3 DNA reads TGTGCCAGCACCTTGGCGGGTCCTGCCCTAGCGTTCGGCTACACCTTC.

The V call is TRBV19, the J call TRBJ1-6, with TRBD1 matching 10 bases. V was pared by 0 bases and J by 8 bases, with 7 bases of the junction left unmatched. The CDR3 totals 17 residues. In germline, CDR1 is LNHDA, CDR2 SQIVND (reference sequence). The CDR3 loop reads CASSIDLTGTGDSPLHF. The DNA for the CDR3 is TGTGCCAGTAGTATAGATCTAACCGGGACAGGGGATTCACCCCTCCACTTT.

Ten or more counts support this clonotype. This chain links TRBV12-3 or TRBV12-4 with TRBJ1-4, with 10 nucleotides matching TRBD1. Trimming cost V 6 bases and J 6 bases; bases outside gene matches: 7. This CDR3 spans 15 amino acids. Here the CDR3 reads CASSTWGTGDEKLFF. The CDR3 DNA follows: TGTGCCAGCAGCACTTGGGGGACAGGGGATGAAAAACTGTTTTTT.

This clonotype has just a few counts. The gene calls are TRBV24-1 and TRBJ1-2; possible D gene TRBD1, 5 bases. The CDR3 is 16 residues long. V gave up 2 bases and J gave up 0 bases, with 12 bases separating them. From germline, CDR1 is KGHDR and CDR2 SFDVKD. CDR3 region: CATSDSGTVTNYGYTF. Written as DNA, the CDR3 is TGTGCCACCAGTGATTCCGGGACGGTTACTAACTATGGCTACACCTTC.

Worth noting for this clonotype: A much larger clone lies one base from this, so it may be a read error. The chain employs TRBV7-9 and TRBJ2-6; D gene unclear. Germline loops: CDR1 SEHNR, CDR2 FQNEAQ (reference sequence). V lost 4 bases and J 0 bases, leaving 7 bases between the germline ends. The CDR3 has 15 residues. The CDR3 sequence: CASSSIDSGANVLTF. The CDR3 coding sequence is TGTGCCAGCAGCTCGATAGACTCTGGGGCCAACGTCCTGACTTTC. Full variable domain (outside the CDR3, taken from reference TRBV7-9 and TRBJ2-6): DTGVSQNPRHKITKRGQNVTFRCDPISEHNRLYWYRQTLGQGPEFLTYFQNEAQLEKSRLLSDRFSAERPKGSFSTLEIQRTEQGDSAMYLCASSSIDSGANVLTFGAGSRLTVL.

This chain joins TRBV15 and TRBJ1-4; 10 bases agree with TRBD1. With V trimmed by 5 bases and J by 8 bases, 8 bases remained unmatched. The CDR3 length is 15 residues. Germline CDR1 is LNHNV and CDR2 is YYDKDF (reference sequence). The DNA for the CDR3 is TGTGCCACCAGCCCGAGGACAGGGGGTCGGGAAAAACTGTTTTTT. This codes for CATSPRTGGREKLFF.

V is TRBV7-6 and J is TRBJ2-2, with 7 bases fitting TRBD2. CDR1 is SGHVS and CDR2 is FNYEAQ in the germline V gene. The CDR3 sequence is 17 residues long. Trimming at V came to 5 bases and at J to 4 bases, leaving 13 bases not matched to a gene. This CDR3 is CASSPGSDGGTTGELFF. In nucleotides, the CDR3 is TGTGCCAGCAGCCCTGGGAGTGACGGGGGGACCACCGGGGAGCTGTTTTTT.

This clonotype was counted only a few times. The gene calls are TRBV3-1 and TRBJ2-7; D remains ambiguous. CDR1 is LGHDT and CDR2 is YNNKEL in the germline V gene (reference sequence). V was clipped by 4 bases and J by 5 bases, with 18 bases between them. The CDR3 sequence is 15 residues long. CDR3: CASSPRPGPADEQYF. CDR3 DNA sequence: TGTGCCAGCAGCCCCCGGCCAGGCCCCGCGGACGAGCAGTACTTC.

The chain carries TRBV6-2 or TRBV6-3 and TRBJ2-1, with 9 bases that match TRBD2. V was pared by 6 bases and J by 11 bases, with 11 bases of the junction left unmatched. Germline V lookup: CDR1 MNHEY, CDR2 SVGEGT. The CDR3 runs 14 residues. For the CDR3, the DNA is TGTGCCAGCAGGGGATTAGCGGGGGTTGATAAGCAGTTCTTC. Amino acid sequence: CASRGLAGVDKQFF.

This sequence joins TRBV6-1 and TRBJ1-6; D is possibly TRBD1 (6 bases). CDR1 is MNHNS and CDR2 is SASEGT in the germline V gene. The CDR3 has 14 residues. Trimming removed 7 bases at V and 6 bases at J, with 13 bases between. CDR3 nucleotide sequence: TGTGCCAGCATGATACAGGGACCTAATTCACCCCTCCACTTT. Its protein product is CASMIQGPNSPLHF.

This clonotype was detected a few times. The chain uses TRBV6-1 and TRBJ2-7, with 7 bases that match TRBD1. The V segment lost 0 bases and the J segment 3 bases; nucleotides outside the gene matches: 11. The germline V gene has CDR1 MNHNS and CDR2 SASEGT. The CDR3 sequence is 17 residues long. In DNA, the CDR3 is TGTGCCAGCAGTGAAGCTCCAATCCGGGACAGTTTCTACGAGCAGTACGTC. Residues: CASSEAPIRDSFYEQYV.

There are many counts of this clonotype. The V and J genes are TRBV11-3 and TRBJ2-1, with TRBD1 as a possible D gene (5 bases). CDR3 length equals 12 residues. With 5 bases removed from V and 3 bases from J, the gap between germline ends came to 5 bases. CDR1 is SGHNT and CDR2 is YENEEA in the germline V gene. The CDR3 region has the DNA TGTGCCAGCAGCACAGGCTACAATGAGCAGTTCTTC. Its protein product is CASSTGYNEQFF.

The chain joins TRBV10-3 to TRBJ2-1, with D possibly matching TRBD1 (7 bases). The CDR3 has 13 amino acids. V dropped 2 bases and J dropped 8 bases, with 10 bases sitting between them. The germline gives CDR1 ENHRY, CDR2 SYGVKD. Here the CDR3 reads CAISEGGGHEQFF. The DNA for the CDR3 is TGTGCCATCAGTGAGGGAGGGGGCCATGAGCAGTTCTTC.

The table lists this clonotype with a few counts. V usage is TRBV27 and J usage is TRBJ1-6; D may be TRBD1 (5 bases). The CDR3 has 13 residues. Germline V gene lookup returns CDR1 MNHEY and CDR2 SMNVEV (reference sequence). Trimming stripped 5 bases from V and 9 bases from J, with 11 bases between. CDR3 nucleotide sequence: TGTGCCAGCAGTCCGGGGCCCAGTTCACCCCTCCACTTT. It codes for CASSPGPSSPLHF.

The chain links TRBV6-5 to TRBJ2-7; D uncertain. Looked up from germline, CDR1 is MNHEY and CDR2 is SVGAGI. The CDR3 runs to 17 residues. V lost 2 bases to trimming and J lost 2 bases, with 19 bases between them. The CDR3 sequence: CASSYKPPGSDPYEQYF. CDR3 in DNA: TGTGCCAGCAGTTACAAACCGCCCGGGTCTGATCCCTACGAGCAGTACTTC.

Worth noting for this clonotype: A much more abundant neighbour one base away suggests this may be a read error. This rearrangement joins TRBV7-8 to TRBJ2-3; tentatively, D is TRBD2 (6 bases). The germline V gene encodes CDR1 SGHVS and CDR2 FQNEAQ. CDR3 length equals 16 residues. V lost 7 bases, J lost 0 bases, and 17 bases lay in between. CDR3 protein: CASIQYLEGSTDTQYF. The CDR3 coding sequence is TGTGCCAGCATCCAATACCTGGAGGGGAGCACAGATACGCAGTATTTT.